Below are 4 T cell receptor beta chains sequenced from a single sample in a study of blood T cell repertoires in COVID-19. Data came from immunoSEQ multiplex PCR; TCRdb stores just in-frame clones and leaves some out. The sample contains about 230,000 clones, roughly 85% of which appear only once. The sample comprised peripheral blood. These receptors were taken from a woman aged 70-85 years with active or convalescent COVID-19.

The sample holds one count of this clone. The chain uses TRBV6-5 and TRBJ2-7; tentatively, D is TRBD1 (5 bases). This CDR3 spans 13 amino acids. The germline V gene encodes CDR1 MNHEY and CDR2 SVGAGI. The germline V and J ends were trimmed by 6 bases and 7 bases, with 16 bases remaining between them. CDR3 sequence (DNA): TGTGCCAGCAGGCCCGGACACACGAAAGAGCAGTACTTC. This codes for CASRPGHTKEQYF.

CDR3: CASSPPPQRGASYEQYF. CDR3 coding DNA: TGTGCCAGCAGCCCCCCGCCCCAGCGGGGGGCCTCCTACGAGCAGTACTTC. V and J are TRBV11-3 and TRBJ2-7; 9 nucleotides line up with TRBD2. The germline V gene encodes CDR1 SGHNT and CDR2 YENEEA. The CDR3 has 17 residues. With 5 bases clipped from V and 0 bases from J, the junction kept 11 bases outside the gene matches.

The chain links TRBV3-1 (or the pseudogene TRBV3-2) to TRBJ2-5; 16 nucleotides match TRBD2. V gave up 4 bases and J gave up 6 bases; unmatched junction bases: 8. CDR1 is LGHDT and CDR2 is YNNKEL in the germline V gene (reference sequence). The CDR3 is made up of 17 amino acids. In DNA, the CDR3 is TGTGCCAGCAGCCGGGGACTAGCGGGAGGGCCAGGAAAGACCCAGTACTTC. Amino acids: CASSRGLAGGPGKTQYF.

This chain connects TRBV11-2 to TRBJ2-7, with D maybe TRBD1 (6 bases). V lost 5 bases, J lost 2 bases, and 16 bases lay in between. This CDR3 contains 15 residues. The V gene's germline CDR1 is SGHAT and CDR2 FQNNGV. The CDR3, as DNA: TGTGCCAGCAGCGCCCGGGACACTGAAACCTACGAGCAGTACTTC. It specifies CASSARDTETYEQYF. The variable domain in full, with the rest retrieved from reference TRBV11-2 and TRBJ2-7, is EAGVAQSPRYKIIEKRQSVAFWCNPISGHATLYWYQQILGQGPKLLIQFQNNGVVDDSQLPKDRFSAERLKGVDSTLKIQPAKLEDSAVYLCASSARDTETYEQYFGPGTRLTVT.